One and the same sample provided the 17 T cell receptor beta chains below, sequenced in a study of tumour-infiltrating T cells in Burkitt lymphoma. Some clones are missing from TCRdb's copy, which holds only in-frame ones; the method was immunoSEQ multiplex PCR. The data contain 11,000 to 15,000 clones, roughly 73% of them singletons. Sequences were obtained from tumor tissue. The receptors here all came from a human donor with diffuse large B-cell lymphoma.

In DNA, the CDR3 is TGTGCCAGCAGTTACTATCCAGGGAAGGACACCGGGGAGCTGTTTTTT. Protein product: CASSYYPGKDTGELFF. The V gene is TRBV6-6, the J gene TRBJ2-2; a weak D match, TRBD1 (5 bases). The CDR3 consists of 16 residues. From germline, CDR1 is MNHNY and CDR2 SVGAGI (reference sequence). The V gene lost 1 base and the J gene lost 3 bases, with 12 bases spanning the gap.

The rearrangement uses TRBV7-9 and TRBJ2-3, with D unclear. The CDR3 loop spans 13 amino acids. V lost 6 bases and J lost 12, with 19 bases in between. Germline-derived CDR1 and CDR2 are SEHNR and FQNEAQ (reference sequence). CDR3 in DNA: TGTGCCAGCAGTTATCCCCGGAACCCCAATCAGTATTTT. Amino acid sequence: CASSYPRNPNQYF.

V usage is TRBV9 and J usage is TRBJ2-5, with 11 bases that match TRBD2. Germline V CDR1 and CDR2: SGDLS, YYNGEE. The CDR3 extends over 15 amino acids. The ends lost 0 bases at V and 5 bases at J; junction bases unmatched: 3. The CDR3 spells CASSVDSGRGETQYF. CDR3 in DNA: TGTGCCAGCAGCGTAGATAGCGGGAGGGGCGAGACCCAGTACTTC.

The V call is TRBV6-1, the J call TRBJ1-5; D is ambiguous. The CDR3 spans 14 residues. V was clipped by 7 bases and J by 1 base, with 11 bases between them. Germline CDR1 is MNHNS and CDR2 is SASEGT. CDR3 in amino acids: CASNVGRSNQPQHF. The CDR3 DNA sequence: TGTGCCAGCAACGTTGGACGGAGCAATCAGCCCCAGCATTTT.

In its sample, this clone was seen once. This sequence joins TRBV27 and TRBJ2-7, with D possibly TRBD1 on 6 matching bases. This CDR3 region has 13 residues. V was shortened by 0 bases and J by 6 bases, with 9 bases between the two germline ends. Germline assignment: CDR1 MNHEY and CDR2 SMNVEV (reference sequence). The CDR3 nucleotides are TGTGCCAGCAGTTTATCCAGGGGCGGCGAGCAGTACTTC. Protein product: CASSLSRGGEQYF.

The chain uses TRBV2 and TRBJ2-1; the match to TRBD2 covers 8 bases. CDR1 is SNHLY, CDR2 FYNNEI, per germline. CDR3 length: 14 amino acids. V lost 7 bases and J lost 7; bases outside the gene matches: 9. This CDR3 reads CASIAGRDLNEQFF. As DNA, the CDR3 is TGTGCCAGCATAGCCGGGAGGGATCTGAATGAGCAGTTCTTC. Together with reference TRBV2 and TRBJ2-1, the CDR3 gives the full variable domain: EPEVTQTPSHQVTQMGQEVILRCVPISNHLYFYWYRQILGQKVEFLVSFYNNEISEKSEIFDDQFSVERPDGSNFTLKIRSTKLEDSAMYFCASIAGRDLNEQFFGPGTRLTVL.

The rearrangement joins TRBV11-2 to TRBJ1-2; D is ambiguous. Trimming shortened V by 1 base and J by 6 bases, and 12 bases separated the two germline ends. The germline V gene encodes CDR1 SGHAT and CDR2 FQNNGV. This CDR3 region has 14 residues. CDR3 sequence: CASSLVTLGNGYTF. CDR3 DNA: TGTGCCAGCAGCTTAGTCACCCTAGGCAATGGCTACACCTTC.

The V and J genes are TRBV27 and TRBJ2-1; D could derive from TRBD1 or TRBD2 (5 bases each). This CDR3 has 14 residues. Trimming removed 10 bases at V and 2 bases at J, with 15 bases between. The germline V gene has CDR1 MNHEY and CDR2 SMNVEV (reference sequence). The CDR3: CATGPSGPYNEQFF. The CDR3 region has the DNA TGTGCCACCGGACCTTCGGGGCCCTACAATGAGCAGTTCTTC.

CDR3 loop: CASPPRTGATDTQYF. CDR3 bases: TGTGCCAGCCCCCCTCGTACAGGGGCGACAGATACGCAGTATTTT. The gene calls are TRBV28 and TRBJ2-3; 7 bases are shared with TRBD1. Per germline, CDR1 MDHEN and CDR2 SYDVKM. V lost 8 bases and J lost 3; bases outside the gene matches: 11. This CDR3 is 15 amino acids long.

CDR3 sequence: CSARGGYF. For the CDR3, the DNA is TGCAGTGCTAGGGGGGGGTACTTC. The chain links TRBV20-1 to TRBJ2-5; TRBD2 is a possible D gene (6 bases). Between the trimmed V and J ends, which lost 3 bases and 13 bases, there was a span of 6 bases. This CDR3 spans 8 amino acids. Germline CDR1 is DFQATT and CDR2 is SNEGSKA (reference sequence).

This chain uses TRBV11-2 with TRBJ2-1, with 8 bases fitting TRBD2. The CDR3 extends over 17 amino acids. Germline CDR1 SGHAT, CDR2 FQNNGV. The trim removed 1 base at V and 4 bases at J, leaving 9 bases unmatched. The CDR3 is CASSLAVATGGYNEQFF. In DNA form, the CDR3 reads TGTGCCAGCAGCTTAGCGGTGGCGACGGGAGGGTACAATGAGCAGTTCTTC.

The chain is built from TRBV11-2 and TRBJ1-1; D remains unclear. V was trimmed by 5 bases and J by 11 bases, leaving 12 bases between them. This CDR3 contains 11 residues. CDR1 and CDR2 (germline): SGHAT, FQNNGV. The CDR3 bases are TGTGCCAGCAGCCGTAACAGCAGGGCTTTCTTT. Translating it yields CASSRNSRAFF. The entire variable domain, with the rest obtained from reference TRBV11-2 and TRBJ1-1, is as follows: EAGVAQSPRYKIIEKRQSVAFWCNPISGHATLYWYQQILGQGPKLLIQFQNNGVVDDSQLPKDRFSAERLKGVDSTLKIQPAKLEDSAVYLCASSRNSRAFFGQGTRLTVV.

V gene TRBV4-1 combines with J gene TRBJ1-5; D remains unclear. V was shortened by 0 bases and J by 5 bases, with 11 bases between the two germline ends. The CDR3 totals 15 residues. The germline gives CDR1 MGHRA, CDR2 YSYEKL. The CDR3 region is CASSQEPGFDQPQHF. The CDR3 nucleotides read TGCGCCAGCAGCCAAGAACCCGGGTTCGATCAGCCCCAGCATTTT.

This sequence joins TRBV18 and TRBJ1-4; possible D gene TRBD1, 6 bases. Trimming removed 3 bases at V and 6 bases at J, with 11 bases between. The CDR3 is 14 residues long. The germline CDR1 and CDR2 sequences are KGHSH and LQKENI. Here the CDR3 DNA reads TGTGCCAGCTCACCCGGGGGCGACTATGAAAAACTGTTTTTT. It codes for CASSPGGDYEKLFF. The full variable domain, with the rest looked up from reference TRBV18 and TRBJ1-4, is NAGVMQNPRHLVRRRGQEARLRCSPMKGHSHVYWYRQLPEEGLKFMVYLQKENIIDESGMPKERFSAEFPKEGPSILRIQQVVRGDSAAYFCASSPGGDYEKLFFGSGTQLSVL.

This chain links TRBV6-5 with TRBJ2-1; 11 nucleotides line up with TRBD2. Germline assignment: CDR1 MNHEY and CDR2 SVGAGI. There are 15 residues in the CDR3. Germline trimming cut 6 bases from V and 9 bases from J; bases unmatched to any gene: 10. The CDR3 region has the DNA TGTGCCAGCAGGACTACTAGCGGGAGTTATGGTGAGCAGTTCTTC. Translated: CASRTTSGSYGEQFF.

This clone has just one count. V is TRBV25-1 and J is TRBJ2-5; D is unresolved. The CDR3 runs 14 residues. The germline V and J ends were trimmed by 5 bases and 1 base, with 11 bases remaining between them. Germline V gene data show CDR1 as MGHDK and CDR2 as SYGVNS. The CDR3 DNA is TGTGCCAGCAGTACGGGTTGGACCCAAGAGACCCAGTACTTC. It specifies CASSTGWTQETQYF.

V is TRBV10-3 and J is TRBJ1-2, with D tentatively TRBD1 (6 bases). Deletions cut 9 bases from V and 0 bases from J, with 11 bases between. Germline V gene sequence: CDR1 ENHRY, CDR2 SYGVKD. The CDR3 length is 13 residues. The CDR3 loop is CAIQGSSNYGYTF. The CDR3, as DNA: TGTGCCATTCAGGGGTCATCTAACTATGGCTACACCTTC.